This TCR beta chain derives from a study of vaccination effects on CD4 cells after COVID-19. The length of the CDR3 is 13 residues. Trimming removed 6 bases at V and 4 bases at J, with 12 bases between. Germline CDR1 and CDR2: MNHEY and SVGAGI. About this clone itself: The antigen is unknown.

ViraFEST used viral peptide pools to expand antigen-specific CD4+ T cells before sequencing. Culturing for about 10 days preceded CD4+ T cell isolation. Libraries were prepared by immunoSEQ multiplex PCR; TCRdb keeps only in-frame clonotypes and omits some of them. This table holds some 20,000 clones, about 73% found once. The chain couples TRBV6-5 to TRBJ1-2; D gene uncertain. This clonotype was obtained from a human donor who received a COVID-19 vaccine. Sequences were derived from CD4+ T cells from PBMCs cultured with HCoV-229E spike peptides, sampled before COVID-19 vaccination. The CDR3 region is CASSEPGAYGYTF. CDR3 DNA: TGTGCCAGCAGCGAGCCGGGAGCCTATGGCTACACCTTC.